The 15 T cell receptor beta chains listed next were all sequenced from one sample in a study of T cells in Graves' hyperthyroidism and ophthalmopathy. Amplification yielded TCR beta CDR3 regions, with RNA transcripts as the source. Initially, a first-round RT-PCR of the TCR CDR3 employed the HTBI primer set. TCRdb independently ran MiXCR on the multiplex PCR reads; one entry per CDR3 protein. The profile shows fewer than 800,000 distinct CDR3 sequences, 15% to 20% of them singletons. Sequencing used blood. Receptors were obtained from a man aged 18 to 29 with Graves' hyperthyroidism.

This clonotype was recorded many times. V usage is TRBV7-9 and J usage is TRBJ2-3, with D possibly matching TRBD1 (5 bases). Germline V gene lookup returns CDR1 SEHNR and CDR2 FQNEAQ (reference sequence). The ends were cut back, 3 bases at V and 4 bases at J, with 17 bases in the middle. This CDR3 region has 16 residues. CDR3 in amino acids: CASSFRTFGAPDTQYF. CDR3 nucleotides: TGTGCCAGCAGCTTTAGGACCTTTGGGGCCCCAGATACGCAGTATTTT.

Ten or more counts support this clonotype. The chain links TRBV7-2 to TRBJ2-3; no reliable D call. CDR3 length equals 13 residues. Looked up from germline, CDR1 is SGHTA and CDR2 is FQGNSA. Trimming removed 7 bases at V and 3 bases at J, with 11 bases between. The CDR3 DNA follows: TGTGCCAGCACGGTTCCTGCGACAGATACGCAGTATTTT. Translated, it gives CASTVPATDTQYF.

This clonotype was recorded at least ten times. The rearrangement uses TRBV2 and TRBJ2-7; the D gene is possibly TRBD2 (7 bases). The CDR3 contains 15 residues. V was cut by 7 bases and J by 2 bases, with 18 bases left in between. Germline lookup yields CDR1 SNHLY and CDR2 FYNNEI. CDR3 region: CASTEAGALTYEQYF. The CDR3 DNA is TGTGCCAGCACCGAGGCGGGGGCGCTGACCTACGAGCAGTACTTC.

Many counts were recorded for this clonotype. Here the CDR3 DNA reads TGTGCCAGCCATAGCGGGAGGGCCTCCGGTGAGCAGTTCTTC. It is translated as CASHSGRASGEQFF. The J gene is TRBJ2-1, the V gene TRBV3-1; 11 positions match TRBD2. CDR3 size: 14 residues. CDR1 and CDR2 (germline): LGHDT, YNNKEL (reference sequence). The V segment lost 8 bases and the J segment 9 bases; nucleotides outside the gene matches: 9.

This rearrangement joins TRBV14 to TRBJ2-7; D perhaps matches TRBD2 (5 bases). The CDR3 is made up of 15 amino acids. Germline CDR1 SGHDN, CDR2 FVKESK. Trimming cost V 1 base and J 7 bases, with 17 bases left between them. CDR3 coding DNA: TGTGCCAGCAGCCAAGGTGGATTTCTTGCGGGTGAGCAGTACTTC. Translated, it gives CASSQGGFLAGEQYF.

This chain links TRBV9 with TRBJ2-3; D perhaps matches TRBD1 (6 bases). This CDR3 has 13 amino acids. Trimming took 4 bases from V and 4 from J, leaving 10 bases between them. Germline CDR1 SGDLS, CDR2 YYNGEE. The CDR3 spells CASSPGVPDTQYF. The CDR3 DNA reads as TGTGCCAGCAGCCCAGGGGTCCCAGATACGCAGTATTTT.

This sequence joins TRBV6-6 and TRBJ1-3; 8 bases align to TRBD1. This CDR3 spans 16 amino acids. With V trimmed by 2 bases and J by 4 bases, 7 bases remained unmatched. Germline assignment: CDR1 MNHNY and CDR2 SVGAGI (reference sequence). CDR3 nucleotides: TGTGCCAGCAGTTACGGAGGACAGGGCCCCGGAAACACCATATATTTT. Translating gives CASSYGGQGPGNTIYF.

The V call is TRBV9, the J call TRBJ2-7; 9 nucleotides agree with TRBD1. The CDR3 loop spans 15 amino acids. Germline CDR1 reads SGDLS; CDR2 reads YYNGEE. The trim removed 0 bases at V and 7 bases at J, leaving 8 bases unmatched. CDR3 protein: CASSVDGTGLKEQYF. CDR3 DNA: TGTGCCAGCAGCGTAGACGGGACAGGGCTTAAAGAGCAGTACTTC. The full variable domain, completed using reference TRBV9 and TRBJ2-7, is DSGVTQTPKHLITATGQRVTLRCSPRSGDLSVYWYQQSLDQGLQFLIQYYNGEERAKGNILERFSAQQFPDLHSELNLSSLELGDSALYFCASSVDGTGLKEQYFGPGTRLTVT.

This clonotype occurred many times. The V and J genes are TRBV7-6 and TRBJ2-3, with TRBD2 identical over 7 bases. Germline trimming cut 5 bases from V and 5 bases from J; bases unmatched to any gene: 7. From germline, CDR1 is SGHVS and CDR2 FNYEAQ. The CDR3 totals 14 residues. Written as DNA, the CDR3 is TGTGCCAGCAGCATCCTAGCGGAGCAAGATACGCAGTATTTT. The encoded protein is CASSILAEQDTQYF.

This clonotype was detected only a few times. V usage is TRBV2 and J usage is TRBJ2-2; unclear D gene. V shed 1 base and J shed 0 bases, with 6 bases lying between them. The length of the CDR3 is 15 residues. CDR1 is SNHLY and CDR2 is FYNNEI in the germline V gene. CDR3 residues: CASSEEGTNTGELFF. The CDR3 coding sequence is TGTGCCAGCAGTGAAGAAGGGACGAACACCGGGGAGCTGTTTTTT.

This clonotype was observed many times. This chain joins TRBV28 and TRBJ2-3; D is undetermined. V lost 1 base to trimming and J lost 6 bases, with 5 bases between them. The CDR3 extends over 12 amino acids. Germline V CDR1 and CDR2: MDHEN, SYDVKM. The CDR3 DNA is TGTGCCAGCAGTTTATCGTCTGATACGCAGTATTTT. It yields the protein CASSLSSDTQYF.

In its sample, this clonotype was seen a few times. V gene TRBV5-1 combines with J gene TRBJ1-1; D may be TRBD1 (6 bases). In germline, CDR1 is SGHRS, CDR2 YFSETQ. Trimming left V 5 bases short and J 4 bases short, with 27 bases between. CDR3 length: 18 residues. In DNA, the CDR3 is TGCGCCAGCAGTATATTCCTAATTGGTACAGGGCTTAGCACTGAAGCTTTCTTT. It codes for CASSIFLIGTGLSTEAFF.

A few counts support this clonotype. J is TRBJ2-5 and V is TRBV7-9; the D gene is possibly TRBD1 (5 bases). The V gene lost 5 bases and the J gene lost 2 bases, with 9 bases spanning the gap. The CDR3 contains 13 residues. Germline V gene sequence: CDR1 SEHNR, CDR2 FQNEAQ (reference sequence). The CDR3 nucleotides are TGTGCCAGCAGCAAGACAGCTCAAGAGACCCAGTACTTC. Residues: CASSKTAQETQYF.

The CDR3 region is CSAREGTKAFF. The CDR3 coding sequence is TGCAGTGCTAGAGAGGGGACCAAAGCTTTCTTT. The chain uses TRBV20-1 and TRBJ1-1, with D possibly being TRBD1 (5 bases). Trimming took off 0 bases at V and 9 bases at J, with 8 bases between the two ends. The length of the CDR3 is 11 residues. CDR1 and CDR2 from the germline V gene are DFQATT and SNEGSKA (reference sequence).

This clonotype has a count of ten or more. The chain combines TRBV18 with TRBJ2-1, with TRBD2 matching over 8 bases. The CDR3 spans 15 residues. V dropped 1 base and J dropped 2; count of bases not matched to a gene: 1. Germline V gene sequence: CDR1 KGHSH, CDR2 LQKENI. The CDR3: CASSPQRGTYNEQFF. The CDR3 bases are TGTGCCAGCTCACCACAGCGGGGGACCTACAATGAGCAGTTCTTC.